The 21 T cell receptor beta chains listed next were all sequenced from one sample in a study of T-cell reconstitution after alpha-beta-depleted transplantation in children. Preparation of the TCRbeta library involved a method that used unique molecular identifiers. TCRdb called the PCR reads again in MiXCR, with one record for every CDR3 protein. The sample contains hundreds of thousands of distinct CDR3 sequences, about 15% of which appear only once. This specimen consisted of PBMCs from the stem cell graft donor, obtained from the stem cell graft. The receptors stem from a human donor who donated a stem cell graft to a child with acute myeloid leukemia.

In this sample, this clonotype turned up many times. The rearrangement uses TRBV6-5 and TRBJ1-5; a possible D gene is TRBD1 (5 bases). Germline V CDR1 and CDR2: MNHEY, SVGAGI. Trimming left V 7 bases short and J 3 bases short, with 10 bases between. This CDR3 comprises 13 residues. In DNA form, the CDR3 reads TGTGCCAGCAAGCAGGGAGTCAATCAGCCCCAGCATTTT. Translated, it gives CASKQGVNQPQHF.

At least ten counts were recorded for this clonotype. This sequence joins TRBV10-3 and TRBJ2-2; a possible D gene is TRBD2 (5 bases). CDR3 size: 15 residues. CDR1 and CDR2 from the germline V gene are ENHRY and SYGVKD. Trimming removed 4 bases from V and 0 bases from J, with 9 bases in between. The CDR3 region is CAISVRGPNTGELFF. The CDR3 DNA is TGTGCCATCAGTGTGAGAGGGCCGAACACCGGGGAGCTGTTTTTT.

Notes on this clonotype: The germline gene is not matched at one end of the junction; a read error may be the cause. This chain links TRBV7-9 with TRBJ2-5; tentative D call: TRBD1 (6 bases). Germline CDR1 and CDR2: SEHNR and FQNEAQ (reference sequence). This CDR3 is 15 amino acids long. CDR3 sequence: CASSWWTVFQETQHF. In DNA form, the CDR3 reads TGTGCCAGCAGCTGGTGGACAGTCTTCCAAGAGACCCAGCACTTC.

Worth noting for this clonotype: One end of the junction is discordant with germline, which a read error may explain. The V call is TRBV27, the J call TRBJ1-5, with 7 bases fitting TRBD1. The CDR3 is 16 residues long. Germline-derived CDR1 and CDR2 are MNHEY and SMNVEV (reference sequence). CDR3 nucleotides: TGTGCCAGCAGTTTAGGGGGACAGACTAGCAATCAGCCCCAGAATTTT. Translation gives CASSLGGQTSNQPQNF.

This clonotype was detected ten times or more. The chain uses TRBV20-1 and TRBJ1-1, with D hard to call. Looked up from germline, CDR1 is DFQATT and CDR2 is SNEGSKA (reference sequence). The CDR3 has 13 amino acids. Trimming pared 0 bases from V and 5 bases from J, leaving 10 bases between. For the CDR3, the DNA is TGCAGTGCTAGAGATCAGCTGGGGACTGAAGCTTTCTTT. Its translation is CSARDQLGTEAFF.

This clonotype was found many times. The chain has TRBV12-3 or TRBV12-4 and TRBJ2-1; D is unclear. CDR3 length: 12 residues. Trimming shortened V by 4 bases and J by 10 bases, and 11 bases separated the two germline ends. The CDR3 coding sequence is TGTGCCAGCAGTTCCACCGACCGGGAGCAGTTCTTC. Protein product: CASSSTDREQFF.

This clonotype has just a few counts. V gene TRBV4-1 combines with J gene TRBJ1-6; maybe TRBD1 (5 bases). CDR1 is MGHRA, CDR2 YSYEKL, per germline. Trimming pared 5 bases from V and 13 bases from J, leaving 9 bases between. This CDR3 comprises 11 residues. The CDR3 region has the DNA TGCGCCAGCAGCGGGACGGGTCCCCTCCACTTT. This codes for CASSGTGPLHF.

This clonotype was found many times. This chain uses TRBV29-1 with TRBJ2-5; D may be TRBD1 (5 bases). With 2 bases removed from V and 4 bases from J, the gap between germline ends came to 11 bases. Germline assignment: CDR1 SQVTM and CDR2 ANQGSEA. The CDR3 is 13 amino acids. CDR3 residues: CSVEQGSLETQYF. DNA of the CDR3: TGCAGCGTTGAACAGGGTTCTCTAGAGACCCAGTACTTC.

The CDR3, as DNA: TGTGCCAGCAGCTTATATGGGCGGGGGGGCCACAATGAGCAGTTCTTC. Its translation is CASSLYGRGGHNEQFF. This chain links TRBV7-2 with TRBJ2-1; 9 bases align to TRBD2. CDR1 and CDR2 (germline): SGHTA, FQGNSA. With 2 bases clipped from V and 5 bases from J, the junction kept 7 bases outside the gene matches. The CDR3 is 16 residues long.

Only a few counts were recorded for this clonotype. This chain connects TRBV7-9 to TRBJ2-1; D tentatively reads TRBD1 or TRBD2 (5 bases each). V was pared by 5 bases and J by 3 bases, with 14 bases between. Per germline, CDR1 SEHNR and CDR2 FQNEAQ (reference sequence). The CDR3 is 15 amino acids. The CDR3 spells CASSQSRGFYNEQFF. The CDR3 nucleotides read TGTGCCAGCAGCCAGTCGAGGGGATTCTACAATGAGCAGTTCTTC.

This clonotype was recorded at least ten times. This rearrangement joins TRBV6-5 to TRBJ1-3; possible D gene TRBD1, 6 bases. The CDR3 length is 15 residues. Germline V gene sequence: CDR1 MNHEY, CDR2 SVGAGI. Deletions cut 2 bases from V and 7 bases from J, with 15 bases between. In DNA form, the CDR3 reads TGTGCCAGCAGTTACGATCGGGGGCCCGCGAACACCATATATTTT. This codes for CASSYDRGPANTIYF.

In this sample, this clonotype turned up many times. The chain is built from TRBV20-1 and TRBJ1-1; TRBD1 matches 9 bases. The CDR3 is 15 residues long. CDR1 and CDR2 from the germline V gene are DFQATT and SNEGSKA (reference sequence). V gave up 5 bases and J gave up 1 base; unmatched junction bases: 8. This CDR3 is CSARPGTGSNTEAFF. In DNA, the CDR3 is TGCAGTGCTCGACCGGGGACAGGGTCGAACACTGAAGCTTTCTTT.

This clonotype was seen ten or more times. J is TRBJ1-6 and V is TRBV10-3; tentatively, D is TRBD1 (5 bases). Trimming took off 3 bases at V and 1 base at J, with 10 bases between the two ends. Germline V CDR1 and CDR2: ENHRY, SYGVKD. This CDR3 region has 16 residues. The CDR3 sequence: CAISDRAGSYNSPLHF. The CDR3 nucleotides read TGTGCCATCAGTGACAGGGCGGGATCCTATAATTCACCCCTCCACTTT.

The rearrangement uses TRBV6-5 and TRBJ2-3; D might be TRBD1 or TRBD2, each matching 6 bases. The CDR3 is made up of 17 amino acids. The germline V gene encodes CDR1 MNHEY and CDR2 SVGAGI. V was cut by 2 bases and J by 4 bases, with 19 bases left in between. In DNA form, the CDR3 reads TGTGCCAGCAGTTACATCGGTAAACACGGGGGCGCAGATACGCAGTATTTT. Translating gives CASSYIGKHGGADTQYF.

V gene TRBV19 combines with J gene TRBJ2-3; 14 bases fit TRBD2. The length of the CDR3 is 15 residues. Germline CDR1 reads LNHDA; CDR2 reads SQIVND (reference sequence). V shed 9 bases, J shed 3 bases, and the junction held 5 bases outside the gene matches. CDR3 in DNA: TGTGCCAGCAAGACTAGCGGGGGGGCAACAGATACGCAGTATTTT. Its translation is CASKTSGGATDTQYF.

This clonotype was counted a few times. This chain links TRBV4-2 with TRBJ1-6; 11 nucleotides line up with TRBD1. The CDR3 is 19 residues long. The germline CDR1 and CDR2 sequences are LGHNA and YNFKEQ. V trimming: 3 bases; J trimming: 10 bases; junction bases outside the gene matches: 17. CDR3 sequence: CASSQRAWTGGFGGSPLHF. In nucleotides, the CDR3 is TGTGCCAGCAGCCAGAGGGCCTGGACAGGGGGCTTTGGTGGGTCACCCCTCCACTTT.

This clonotype was seen repeatedly, ten times or more. The chain recombines TRBV20-1 with TRBJ2-5; possible D gene TRBD1, 6 bases. The CDR3 totals 12 residues. CDR1 and CDR2 from the germline V gene are DFQATT and SNEGSKA (reference sequence). V lost 6 bases and J lost 4, with 12 bases in between. The CDR3 reads CSAAGARETQYF. In nucleotides, the CDR3 is TGCAGTGCGGCAGGGGCTCGAGAGACCCAGTACTTC.

This clonotype was picked up many times. The J gene is TRBJ2-5, the V gene TRBV20-1; D possibly matches TRBD1 or TRBD2 (5 bases each). The V end lost 0 bases, the J end lost 7 bases, and 6 bases lay between the germline ends. The CDR3 consists of 11 residues. Germline V gene lookup returns CDR1 DFQATT and CDR2 SNEGSKA (reference sequence). CDR3 protein: CSARDGGTQYF. CDR3 DNA sequence: TGCAGTGCTAGAGATGGGGGGACCCAGTACTTC.

This clonotype was recorded many times. CDR3 amino acids: CSVGPPTYGYTF. For the CDR3, the DNA is TGCAGCGTTGGACCCCCTACCTATGGCTACACCTTC. J is TRBJ1-2 and V is TRBV29-1; D is unclear. With 4 bases removed from V and 4 bases from J, the gap between germline ends came to 10 bases. The V gene's germline CDR1 is SQVTM and CDR2 ANQGSEA. CDR3 length: 12 amino acids.

This clonotype was picked up a small number of times. CDR3 residues: CAISGPGSPQPKGRTEAFF. As DNA, the CDR3 is TGTGCCATCAGTGGACCAGGTTCACCCCAACCAAAGGGTAGGACTGAAGCTTTCTTT. This chain joins TRBV10-3 and TRBJ1-1; D gene unclear. V was shortened by 4 bases and J by 5 bases, with 29 bases between the two germline ends. This CDR3 comprises 19 residues. Germline values: CDR1 ENHRY, CDR2 SYGVKD.

The rearrangement joins TRBV7-2 to TRBJ2-1, with 9 bases that match TRBD2. Trimming took 1 base from V and 7 from J; bases not matched to a gene: 8. Germline values: CDR1 SGHTA, CDR2 FQGNSA. CDR3 size: 16 residues. Here the CDR3 reads CASSLGRGGFRNEQFF. DNA for the CDR3: TGTGCCAGCAGCTTAGGGCGGGGGGGCTTCAGAAATGAGCAGTTCTTC.